This T cell receptor beta chain came from a study of T cell repertoires in cytomegalovirus infection (dated by TCRdb to about 2019). Study-wide context: The HLA type of each donor mattered for the analysis, because public TCR beta signatures pointed to carriage of CMV infection along with the matching HLA type. Overall results and qualifications from the work: The ex vivo response was dominated by HLA-C-restricted CMV-specific TCR beta clonotypes, which also provided the single most frequent clonotype in two of eight donors. Cumulative frequency of public TCR beta family members discriminated carriers of CMV infection plus the relevant HLA type in this cohort and an independent 352-donor cohort.

CDR1 and CDR2 (MNHNS, SASEGT) derive from the germline V gene. CDR3 length: 14 amino acids, cysteine to phenylalanine. The only DNA kept is the CDR3, 42 bases in frame from the first base. The V and J ends are trimmed by 7 bases and 0 bases, leaving 12 bases between them. The sample was run on an Illumina HiSeq 1500. The public reads were quality trimmed at Q25 with fastp and then assembled into clones with MiXCR by TCRdb, keeping productive beta chains. When rows share a CDR3 protein, they turn into one entry using the most common DNA and genes. This sample comprises 480,000 or so distinct CDR3 sequences, around 10% of them detected only once. The top ten clonotypes cover roughly a tenth of the sample. This clonotype was seen ten or more times. Its antigen target is currently unknown. Per-nucleotide qualities are absent, and no much larger clonotype sits a single base away.

Sequences were obtained from PBMCs. The rearrangement joined TRBV6-1 to TRBJ1-1; no D gene can be assigned with confidence. This clonotype was obtained from a human donor in good health (CMV status not recorded). Some clones in this sample may be carry-over from other donors' samples. The nucleotide sequence is given as TGTGCCAGCACTCCCAGCAGAATGAACACTGAAGCTTTCTTT. Its coded protein is CASTPSRMNTEAFF.